A single sample gave rise to the 5 T cell receptor beta chains below, sequenced in a study of preoperative IRX-2 immunotherapy in early breast cancer. Treatment of the sample: preoperative locoregional IRX-2 cytokine immunotherapy. TCRdb's table, derived via immunoSEQ multiplex PCR, lists solely in-frame clones and lacks some. The sample records 7,000 to 9,500 clones, approximately 80% being singletons. The input for sequencing was tumor tissue, taken after IRX-2 immunotherapy. The receptors come from a human donor with breast cancer.

V and J are TRBV15 and TRBJ2-1; either TRBD1 or TRBD2 may supply D (8 bases each). The CDR3 runs 16 residues. CDR1 is LNHNV, CDR2 YYDKDF, per germline (reference sequence). With 2 bases removed from V and 10 bases from J, the gap between germline ends came to 21 bases. The CDR3 coding sequence is TGTGCCACCAGCAGAACCGGGACAGGACTAGCCGACGAGCAGTTCTTC. Amino acids: CATSRTGTGLADEQFF.

V gene TRBV12-5 combines with J gene TRBJ2-2; the D gene is possibly TRBD1 (5 bases). The ends were cut back, 7 bases at V and 3 bases at J, with 15 bases in the middle. Looked up from germline, CDR1 is LGHNT and CDR2 is FRNRAP. The CDR3 loop spans 15 amino acids. Written as DNA, the CDR3 is TGTGCTAGTGCCCTAATCCAGGGTGACACCGGGGAGCTGTTTTTT. Translation: CASALIQGDTGELFF.

By share, this clone ranks as medium-sized. The chain links TRBV6-8 to TRBJ2-7; D perhaps matches TRBD2 (6 bases). CDR3 length: 13 residues. Germline values: CDR1 MNHGY, CDR2 SAAAGT. Trimming stripped 2 bases from V and 3 bases from J, with 8 bases between. The CDR3 reads CASSYGGIYEQYF. The DNA for the CDR3 is TGTGCCAGCAGTTACGGAGGGATCTACGAGCAGTACTTC.

The J gene is TRBJ1-4, the V gene TRBV5-1; D possibly corresponds to TRBD1 (5 bases). The CDR3 length is 14 residues. Trimming stripped 4 bases from V and 6 bases from J, with 13 bases between. Germline CDR1 reads SGHRS; CDR2 reads YFSETQ. The CDR3 region is CASSPAGFYEKLFF. CDR3 sequence (DNA): TGCGCCAGCAGCCCCGCAGGGTTTTATGAAAAACTGTTTTTT. The variable domain in full, completed from reference TRBV5-1 and TRBJ1-4, reads KAGVTQTPRYLIKTRGQQVTLSCSPISGHRSVSWYQQTPGQGLQFLFEYFSETQRNKGNFPGRFSGRQFSNSRSEMNVSTLELGDSALYLCASSPAGFYEKLFFGSGTQLSVL.

This chain joins TRBV18 and TRBJ2-1, with 11 bases matching TRBD2. Germline lookup yields CDR1 KGHSH and CDR2 LQKENI. The CDR3 consists of 16 residues. V shed 1 base and J 6 bases; nucleotides not matched to a gene: 5. The CDR3 nucleotides read TGTGCCAGCTCACCACTCACTAGCGGGGGAGCCAATGAGCAGTTCTTC. It yields the protein CASSPLTSGGANEQFF.